Listed here is a single TCR beta chain. This entry belongs to a study of cytomegalovirus exposure and HLA in healthy donors. Trimming removed 4 bases from V and 1 base from J, with 13 bases in between. Germline V lookup: CDR1 MGHDK, CDR2 SYGVNS. There are 15 residues in the CDR3. PCR involved 60 Vbeta and 13 Jbeta primers. This table comes from immunoSEQ multiplex PCR, and its TCRdb copy is limited to in-frame clones, with some not included. Of roughly 200,000 clones in the sample, more than 75% were seen once. The sequencing input was PBMCs. The origin of this receptor is a man aged 40-55 years in good health and CMV-seropositive. This chain uses TRBV25-1 with TRBJ1-1, with D unresolved. The CDR3 nucleotides read TGTGCCAGCAGTGTCCGACGTACAGAGAACACTGAAGCTTTCTTT. Protein product: CASSVRRTENTEAFF.